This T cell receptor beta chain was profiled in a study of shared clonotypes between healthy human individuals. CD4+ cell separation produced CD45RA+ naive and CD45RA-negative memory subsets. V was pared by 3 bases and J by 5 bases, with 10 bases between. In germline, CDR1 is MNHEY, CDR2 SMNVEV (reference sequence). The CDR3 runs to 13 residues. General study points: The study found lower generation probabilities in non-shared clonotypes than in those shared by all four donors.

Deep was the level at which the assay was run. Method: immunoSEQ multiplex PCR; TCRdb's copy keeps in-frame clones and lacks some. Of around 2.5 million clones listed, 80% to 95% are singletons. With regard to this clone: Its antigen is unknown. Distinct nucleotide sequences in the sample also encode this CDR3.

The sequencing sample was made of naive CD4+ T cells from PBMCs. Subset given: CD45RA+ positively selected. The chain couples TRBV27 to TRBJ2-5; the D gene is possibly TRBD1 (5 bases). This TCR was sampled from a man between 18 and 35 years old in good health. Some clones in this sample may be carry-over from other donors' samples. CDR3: CASSFRPGETQYF. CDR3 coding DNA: TGTGCCAGCAGTTTTCGGCCAGGGGAGACCCAGTACTTC.